This TCR beta chain comes out of a study of blood T cell repertoires in COVID-19. At the level of the study: Some COVID-19 samples were acute and others convalescent; all came from the United States, Italy and Spain. T cells, B-cell-depleted T cells, or PBMCs supplied cDNA or gDNA.

This CDR3 is 14 amino acids long. Trimming pared 3 bases from V and 1 base from J, leaving 10 bases between. Germline-derived CDR1 and CDR2 are MDHEN and SYDVKM. Study processing details: Reference gene primers were amplified, and this amplification served to estimate nucleated cell counts. TCRdb keeps only in-frame clones here, not all; method: immunoSEQ multiplex PCR. The V and J calls and the clone size are those of that table, but D and trimming were determined from the DNA. Among approximately 150,000 clones, around 86% were seen once, and the ten largest hold roughly 3%. The source of this sequence is a man aged 70-80 years with acute or convalescent COVID-19. The chain employs TRBV28 and TRBJ2-7, with TRBD1 as a possible D gene (5 bases). Sequenced: peripheral blood. CDR3 DNA: TGTGCCAGCAGTTTTGCAGGGTGGTCCTACGAGCAGTACTTC. It specifies CASSFAGWSYEQYF. Variable domain in full (rest from reference TRBV28 and TRBJ2-7): DVKVTQSSRYLVKRTGEKVFLECVQDMDHENMFWYRQDPGLGLRLIYFSYDVKMKEKGDIPEGYSVSREKKERFSLILESASTNQTSMYLCASSFAGWSYEQYFGPGTRLTVT.